The source of this TCR beta chain is a study of identical twins. TCRdb itself ran the 5' RACE reads through MiXCR, one entry per CDR3 protein. Here the sample spans more than 650,000 distinct CDR3 sequences, 5.5% to 7.5% being singletons. This clonotype was found many times. There are 14 residues in the CDR3. V was pared by 6 bases and J by 0 bases, with 12 bases between. In germline, CDR1 is SGHRS, CDR2 YFSETQ. The receptor was derived from a man younger than 30 in good health. Sequenced material: naive T cells sorted from blood. This chain uses TRBV5-1 with TRBJ1-1; D unresolved. In nucleotides, the CDR3 is TGCGCCAGCAAGTCCGAAACTATGAACACTGAAGCTTTCTTT. It is translated as CASKSETMNTEAFF.